This TCR beta chain was recovered during a study of shared clonotypes between healthy human individuals (dated by TCRdb to 2018 to 2020). Background on the whole study: A couple of women and a few men aged 18 to 49 years were included in the cohort. Different laboratories and diverse techniques were used to prepare libraries and sequence TCR repertoires, to increase sequencing depth and limit assay-specific biases. For each donor, three plates each were used for CD4 naive and CD4 memory, two plates were used for CD8 naive, and one plate was used for CD8 memory. The study deeply sequenced blood TCR repertoires of five healthy adults to estimate repertoire size and the extent of clonotype sharing between individuals. Each donor's leukapheresis produced roughly between roughly 0.9 and 8.9 billion PBMCs. Here is what the overall study found, with its caveats: Compared with non-shared clonotypes, the clonotypes found in all four sorted-subset donors had higher generation probabilities. Naive subsets generally had larger estimated clonotype richness than memory subsets did. Sharing across a handful of donors was observed for 5% to 6.5% of naive CD4, 3.5% of naive CD8, about 2.3% of memory CD4, and about 0.39% of memory CD8 clonotypes. Because the study included only a small number of donors, the genetic and exposure-history diversity represented was limited. Incomplete sequencing was indicated by rarefaction of sorted-subset datasets, despite the large sequencing depth. Sampling was limited to blood, and TCR repertoires in tissue likely differ from TCR repertoires in blood. Based on pairwise subsampling, the degree of clonotype sharing among donors was expected to be affected by sequencing depth.

Using the deep immunoSEQ assay, TCR CDR3 regions were amplified from genomic DNA by multiplex PCR. Extracted genomic DNA from each cell subset was spread evenly across all wells of several immunoSEQ 96-well plates, with each plate serving as a replicate. Each replicate PCR for sorted subsets received 150 to 250 ng genomic DNA, equal to 30,000 or so T cell genomes. The purified libraries were quantified using a Qubit 3.0 fluorometer, sized with a Bioanalyzer 2100, and then quantified again using the KAPA Library Quantification kit. Each immunoSEQ 96-well plate was sequenced on its own single-read 150-cycle Illumina NextSeq 550 flow cell. As for the authors' bioinformatics: Because the immunoSEQ output held only junctional sequences and lacked quality scores, the filtering could not match the filtering applied to full-length reads. To assign V/J genes and CDR3, sequences were annotated using PyIR, a Python wrapper for IgBLAST v1.9, with IMGT germline references. Reads were removed for weak V/J assignments (E-value above 1e-6), missing CDR3, stop codons, out-of-frame junctions, or ambiguous translated residues. A V3J clonotype was defined by an identical inferred V gene, J gene, and CDR3 amino acid sequence. Percentage overlap between repertoires was computed as shared unique clonotypes divided by the size of the smaller repertoire. RTK rarefaction, the Chao1 estimator, and Recon v2.1 estimates of unobserved clonotypes were used to assess repertoire richness. Generation probabilities were computed with OLGA for all TCRbeta clonotypes obtained by the gDNA method from a handful of donors. TCRdb stores this immuneACCESS table with in-frame sequences only. Part of the clones is absent; in the studies checked, under half of the shortfall reflects unresolved V genes, and no reason is known for the rest. That table is the source of V, J and clone size, and D and trimming were worked out from the DNA. Within this sample are just over 2,000,000 clones, with about 95% of them counted one time only. The leading ten clones occupy approximately 1.2% of the sample.

The V end loses 6 bases and the J end loses 2 bases, and a stretch of 10 bases separates them. The CDR3 covers 13 residues, taking in both the cysteine and the phenylalanine. Only the CDR3 region is kept as DNA, spanning 39 bases read in frame from base 1. The germline V gene sets CDR1 to SGHVS and CDR2 to FQNEAQ. As to this clone: The antigen it recognizes is unknown. The record has no base qualities; no much larger clone is one base away.

For the CD8 naive samples, CD45RO-negative cells were positively selected for CCR7, yielding a CD45RA+CCR7+ population from which TemRA cells were excluded. The donors were healthy, HIV-negative adults who had no recently reported acute infections or vaccinations. Every donor was a Caucasian adult living in Nashville, Tennessee, USA. Blood was collected by leukapheresis, and PBMCs were isolated by Ficoll-Histopaque density gradient centrifugation and then cryopreserved in liquid nitrogen vapor phase. Analytical flow cytometry was used to check the purity and quantity of each magnetically sorted T cell population. Genomic DNA was isolated from each sorted fraction and quantified by UV absorbance on a Nanodrop 2000c.

The rearranged segments are TRBV7-8 and TRBJ2-5, with the identity of the D gene unclear. This clonotype originated in a man between 18 and 35 years old in good health. Specimen: naive CD8+ T cells sorted from blood. The cell subset or site label, as the study defines it: CD45RA+CCR7+. In nucleotide form, the sequence is TGTGCCAGCAGTAGTCTCCCGCAAGAGACCCAGTACTTC. Its product reads: CASSSLPQETQYF.